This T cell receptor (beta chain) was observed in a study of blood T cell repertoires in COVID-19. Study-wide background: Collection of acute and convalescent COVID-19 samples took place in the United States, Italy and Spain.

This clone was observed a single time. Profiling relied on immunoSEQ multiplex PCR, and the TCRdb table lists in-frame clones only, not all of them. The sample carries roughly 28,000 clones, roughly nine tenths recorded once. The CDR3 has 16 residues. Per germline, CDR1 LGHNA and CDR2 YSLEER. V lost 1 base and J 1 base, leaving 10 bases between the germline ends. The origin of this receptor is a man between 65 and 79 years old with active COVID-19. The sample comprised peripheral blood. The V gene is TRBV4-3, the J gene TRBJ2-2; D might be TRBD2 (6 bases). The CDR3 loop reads CASSQALARNTGELFF. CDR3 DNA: TGCGCCAGCAGCCAAGCCCTAGCGAGGAACACCGGGGAGCTGTTTTTT.